The source of this TCR beta chain is a study of blood T cell repertoires in COVID-19. The wider study: In each case, the material was cDNA or gDNA derived from T cells, B-cell-depleted T cells, or PBMCs.

Profiling relied on immunoSEQ multiplex PCR, and the TCRdb table lists in-frame clones only, not all of them. The sample shows 250,000 to 350,000 clones, 75% to 90% of them seen only once. The receptor comes from a middle-aged woman who had recovered from COVID-19. The sequencing sample was made of peripheral blood.

As DNA, the CDR3 is TGTGCCAGCAGCTTAGGCTTAGCCCAAGAGACCCAGTACTTC. Translating gives CASSLGLAQETQYF. V gene TRBV7-2 combines with J gene TRBJ2-5; D unresolved. Germline lookup yields CDR1 SGHTA and CDR2 FQGNSA. The CDR3 consists of 14 residues. The V gene lost 1 base and the J gene lost 1 base, with 7 bases spanning the gap.